The 8 T cell receptor beta chains below were found in one sample sequenced in a study of shared clonotypes between healthy human individuals. Only in-frame clones appear in the TCRdb table, and some are missing; sequencing was by immunoSEQ multiplex PCR. The sample records 1,500,000 or so clones, 96% being singletons. Specimen: naive CD4+ T cells sorted from blood. Subset specified: CD45RA+ positively selected. The receptors here all came from a man aged 25-45 years in good health.

The rearrangement links TRBV18 to TRBJ2-1; 14 bases align to TRBD2. In germline, CDR1 is KGHSH, CDR2 LQKENI. The CDR3 is 19 amino acids. V lost 3 bases and J lost 1; bases outside the gene matches: 8. CDR3 coding DNA: TGTGCCAGCTCACCCCTCGGGACTAGCGGGAGCAGTTCCTACAATGAGCAGTTCTTC. As protein: CASSPLGTSGSSSYNEQFF.

This rearrangement joins TRBV28 to TRBJ2-2; possibly TRBD1 for D (5 bases). V was pared by 6 bases and J by 0 bases, with 8 bases between. Looked up from germline, CDR1 is MDHEN and CDR2 is SYDVKM. CDR3 size: 14 residues. The CDR3 sequence is CASRPGTNTGELFF. The CDR3 DNA sequence: TGTGCCAGCAGACCAGGGACGAACACCGGGGAGCTGTTTTTT.

V and J are TRBV11-2 and TRBJ2-7; unclear D gene. Germline CDR1 and CDR2: SGHAT and FQNNGV. The CDR3 extends over 13 amino acids. The V end lost 3 bases, the J end lost 3 bases, and 9 bases lay between the germline ends. CDR3 nucleotides: TGTGCCAGCAGCTTCGGAGCAATCTACGAGCAGTACTTC. Amino acids: CASSFGAIYEQYF.

V and J are TRBV28 and TRBJ2-3, with D tentatively TRBD2 (6 bases). This CDR3 region has 14 residues. V was clipped by 9 bases and J by 5 bases, with 18 bases between them. Germline assignment: CDR1 MDHEN and CDR2 SYDVKM. The DNA for the CDR3 is TGTGCCAGTGTCGAAGCGGGCCGGGTAGATACGCAGTATTTT. Translated: CASVEAGRVDTQYF.

Of note for this clone: The same CDR3 can be traced to other DNA sequences in this sample. This rearrangement joins TRBV7-9 to TRBJ2-7; D not resolved. The CDR3 extends over 13 amino acids. V was clipped by 3 bases and J by 3 bases, with 9 bases between them. The germline V gene has CDR1 SEHNR and CDR2 FQNEAQ (reference sequence). CDR3 residues: CASSFSRGYEQYF. DNA of the CDR3: TGTGCCAGCAGCTTTTCCCGAGGCTACGAGCAGTACTTC.

The chain uses TRBV5-4 and TRBJ1-2; D not certain. V dropped 1 base and J dropped 8 bases, with 12 bases sitting between them. CDR1 and CDR2 from the germline V gene are SGHNT and YYREEE (reference sequence). This CDR3 has 13 amino acids. This CDR3 is CASSLLGLIGYTF. DNA for the CDR3: TGTGCCAGCAGCTTGTTGGGGTTGATCGGCTACACCTTC.

This chain uses TRBV28 with TRBJ2-7, with D unclear. The V gene lost 5 bases and the J gene lost 3 bases, with 11 bases spanning the gap. The CDR3 sequence is 13 residues long. Germline V gene data show CDR1 as MDHEN and CDR2 as SYDVKM. The CDR3 spells CASSPVFSYEQYF. CDR3 DNA: TGTGCCAGCAGTCCCGTATTTAGCTACGAGCAGTACTTC. The whole variable domain, filled in from reference TRBV28 and TRBJ2-7, reads DVKVTQSSRYLVKRTGEKVFLECVQDMDHENMFWYRQDPGLGLRLIYFSYDVKMKEKGDIPEGYSVSREKKERFSLILESASTNQTSMYLCASSPVFSYEQYFGPGTRLTVT.

The chain carries TRBV6-1 and TRBJ2-1; D unresolved. From germline, CDR1 is MNHNS and CDR2 SASEGT. Trimming took off 0 bases at V and 10 bases at J, with 13 bases between the two ends. This CDR3 spans 14 amino acids. The DNA for the CDR3 is TGTGCCAGCAGTGAAGCAGATATTGTAGGGGAGCAGTTCTTC. Its protein product is CASSEADIVGEQFF.